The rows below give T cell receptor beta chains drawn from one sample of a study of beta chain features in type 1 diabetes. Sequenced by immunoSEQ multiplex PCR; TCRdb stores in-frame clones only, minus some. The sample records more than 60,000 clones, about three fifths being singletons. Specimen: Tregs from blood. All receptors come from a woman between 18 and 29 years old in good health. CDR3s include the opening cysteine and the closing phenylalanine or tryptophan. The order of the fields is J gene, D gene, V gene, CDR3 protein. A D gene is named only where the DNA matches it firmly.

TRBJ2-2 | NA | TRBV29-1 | CSALGSWNTGELFF
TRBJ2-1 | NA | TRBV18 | CASSPPVGQGGRHNEQFF
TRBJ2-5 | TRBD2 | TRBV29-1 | CSVERGVWQETQYF
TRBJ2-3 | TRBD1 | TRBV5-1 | CASSPGQGTDTQYF
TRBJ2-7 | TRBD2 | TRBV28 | CASRSSGGTTYEQYF
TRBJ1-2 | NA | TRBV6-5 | CASGEGYGYTF
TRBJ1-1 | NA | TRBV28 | CASSPPLLGGEAFF
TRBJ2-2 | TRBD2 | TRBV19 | CASSIQLAGDLSGELFF
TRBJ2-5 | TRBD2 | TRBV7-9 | CASSLDYGGGSTQYF
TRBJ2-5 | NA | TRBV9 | CASSVGPEETQYF
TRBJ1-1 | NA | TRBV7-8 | CASSARGTEAFF
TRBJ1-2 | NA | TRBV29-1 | CSVERVNYGYTF
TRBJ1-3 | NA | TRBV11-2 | CASKNSYFSGNTIYF
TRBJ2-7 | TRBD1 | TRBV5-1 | CASSLGQEWGEQYF
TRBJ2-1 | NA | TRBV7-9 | CASSFPQVLWQGINEQFF
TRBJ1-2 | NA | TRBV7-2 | CASSSGMWDYGYTF
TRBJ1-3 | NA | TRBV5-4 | CASSSTGPRGGNTIYF
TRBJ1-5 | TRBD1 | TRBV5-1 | CASSSAGTGGEPQHF
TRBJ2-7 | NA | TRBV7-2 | CASSQGPQSQYF
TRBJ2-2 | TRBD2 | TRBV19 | CASSIGGRAGELFF
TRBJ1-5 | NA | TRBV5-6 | CASSWGGNQPQHF
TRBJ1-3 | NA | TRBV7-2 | CASSLVWGSSGNTIYF
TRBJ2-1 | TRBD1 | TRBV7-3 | CASSPTGDSYNEQFF
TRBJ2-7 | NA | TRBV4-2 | CASSQDTYEQYF
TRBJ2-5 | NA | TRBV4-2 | CASSLVGTSSQETQYF
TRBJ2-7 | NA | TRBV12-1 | CASSFKAGEGRDEQYF
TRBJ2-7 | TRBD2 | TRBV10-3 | CAISSSGMAYEQYF
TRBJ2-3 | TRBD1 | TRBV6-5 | CASSYTGGGTDTQYF
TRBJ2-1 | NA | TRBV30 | CAWSVGGYNEQFF
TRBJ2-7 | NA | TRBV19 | CASSIFSGGASEQYF
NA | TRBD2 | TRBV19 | CATQSLGGDGSYEQYF
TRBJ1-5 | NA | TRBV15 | CATSRDSQPQHF
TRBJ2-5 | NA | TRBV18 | CASSPPGGDETQYF
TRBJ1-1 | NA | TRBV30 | CAWSGQVNTEAFF
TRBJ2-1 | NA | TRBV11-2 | CASSLDGGGLNEQFF
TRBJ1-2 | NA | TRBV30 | CAWNPFTGPGGYTF
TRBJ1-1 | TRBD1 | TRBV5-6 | CASSVPGQGAKNTEAFF
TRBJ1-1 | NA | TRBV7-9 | CASSLQENTEAFF
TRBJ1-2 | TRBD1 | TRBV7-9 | CASSPGQVNYGYTF
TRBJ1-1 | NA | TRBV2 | CASGGRNAEAFF
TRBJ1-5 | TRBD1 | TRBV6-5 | CASLQGNQPQHF
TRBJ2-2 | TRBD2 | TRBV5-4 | CASSVGLPNTGELFF
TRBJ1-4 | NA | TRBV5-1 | CASSLGLSNEKLFF
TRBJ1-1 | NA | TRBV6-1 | CASSLPPVREAFF
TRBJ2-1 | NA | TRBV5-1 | CASSYLPSAPSSYNEQFF
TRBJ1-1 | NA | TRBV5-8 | CASSYPENTEAFF
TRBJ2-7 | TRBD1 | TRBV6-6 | CASRPTAGTGVYEQYF
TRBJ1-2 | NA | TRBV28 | CASSSAGQGPPHYGYTF
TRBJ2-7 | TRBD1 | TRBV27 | CASSFQDRVEQYF
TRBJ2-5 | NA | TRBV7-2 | CASTLRGETQYF
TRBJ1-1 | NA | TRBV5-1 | CASVGGNTEAFF
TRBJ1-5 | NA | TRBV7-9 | CASSLGQNNQPQHF
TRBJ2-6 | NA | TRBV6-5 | CASRTGSSGANVLTF